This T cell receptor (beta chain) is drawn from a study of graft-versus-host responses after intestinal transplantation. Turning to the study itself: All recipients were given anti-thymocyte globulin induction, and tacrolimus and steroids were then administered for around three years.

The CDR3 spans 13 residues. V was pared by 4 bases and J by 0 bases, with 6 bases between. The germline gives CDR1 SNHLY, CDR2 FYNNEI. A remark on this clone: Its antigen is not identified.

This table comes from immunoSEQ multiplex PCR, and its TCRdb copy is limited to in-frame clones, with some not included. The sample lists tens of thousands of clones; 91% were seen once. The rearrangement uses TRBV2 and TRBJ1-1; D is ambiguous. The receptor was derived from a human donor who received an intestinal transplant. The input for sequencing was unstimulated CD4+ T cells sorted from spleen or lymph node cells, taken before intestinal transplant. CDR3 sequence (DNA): TGTGCCAGCAGTGCAGATGTGAACACTGAAGCTTTCTTT. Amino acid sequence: CASSADVNTEAFF. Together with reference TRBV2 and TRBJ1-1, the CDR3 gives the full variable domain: EPEVTQTPSHQVTQMGQEVILRCVPISNHLYFYWYRQILGQKVEFLVSFYNNEISEKSEIFDDQFSVERPDGSNFTLKIRSTKLEDSAMYFCASSADVNTEAFFGQGTRLTVV.